This record looks at one T cell receptor (beta chain) sequence and its context. The antigen is undetermined. This CDR3 comprises 13 residues. Germline V lookup: CDR1 DFQATT, CDR2 SNEGSKA (reference sequence). The junction had 6 bases not matched to a gene; V was cut back by 7 bases and J by 6 bases. TCRdb recomputed calls from the reads with MiXCR, one row per CDR3 protein. The sample comprises roughly 280,000 distinct CDR3 sequences, approximately 9.2% of which are singletons, and over 13% rests with the top ten. The entry originates in a study of T cell repertoires in cytomegalovirus infection. About the research overall: Matching HLA type, along with CMV infection, was indicated by public TCR beta signatures. General study findings and limits: In two of eight donors, the top clonotype was HLA-C-restricted CMV-specific. Summed frequency of public TCR beta families distinguished CMV carriers with the relevant HLA.

The specimen sequenced was PBMCs. The clonotype comes from a human donor in good health (CMV status not recorded). Some clones in this sample may be carry-over from other donors' samples. J is TRBJ2-1 and V is TRBV20-1; 10 bases line up with TRBD2. As DNA, the CDR3 is TGCAGTGGCCTAGCGGGAGCGTCCAATGAGCAGTTCTTC. It yields the protein CSGLAGASNEQFF.